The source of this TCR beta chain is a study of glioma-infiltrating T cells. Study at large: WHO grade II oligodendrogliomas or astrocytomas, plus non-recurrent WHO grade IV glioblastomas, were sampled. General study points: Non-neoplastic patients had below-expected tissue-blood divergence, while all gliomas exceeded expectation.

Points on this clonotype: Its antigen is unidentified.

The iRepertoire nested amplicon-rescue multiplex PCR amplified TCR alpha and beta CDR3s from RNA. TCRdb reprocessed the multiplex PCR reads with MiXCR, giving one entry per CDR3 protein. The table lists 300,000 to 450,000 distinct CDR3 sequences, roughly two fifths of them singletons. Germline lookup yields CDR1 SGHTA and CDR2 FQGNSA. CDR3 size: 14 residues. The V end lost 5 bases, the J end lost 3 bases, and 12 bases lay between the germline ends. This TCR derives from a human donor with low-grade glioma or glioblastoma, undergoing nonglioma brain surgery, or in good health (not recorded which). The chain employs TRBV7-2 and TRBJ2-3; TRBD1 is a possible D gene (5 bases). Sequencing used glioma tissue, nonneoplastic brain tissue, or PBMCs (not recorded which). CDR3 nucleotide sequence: TGTGCCAGCAGCCCCCCAGGGCCGACAGATACGCAGTATTTT. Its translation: CASSPPGPTDTQYF.